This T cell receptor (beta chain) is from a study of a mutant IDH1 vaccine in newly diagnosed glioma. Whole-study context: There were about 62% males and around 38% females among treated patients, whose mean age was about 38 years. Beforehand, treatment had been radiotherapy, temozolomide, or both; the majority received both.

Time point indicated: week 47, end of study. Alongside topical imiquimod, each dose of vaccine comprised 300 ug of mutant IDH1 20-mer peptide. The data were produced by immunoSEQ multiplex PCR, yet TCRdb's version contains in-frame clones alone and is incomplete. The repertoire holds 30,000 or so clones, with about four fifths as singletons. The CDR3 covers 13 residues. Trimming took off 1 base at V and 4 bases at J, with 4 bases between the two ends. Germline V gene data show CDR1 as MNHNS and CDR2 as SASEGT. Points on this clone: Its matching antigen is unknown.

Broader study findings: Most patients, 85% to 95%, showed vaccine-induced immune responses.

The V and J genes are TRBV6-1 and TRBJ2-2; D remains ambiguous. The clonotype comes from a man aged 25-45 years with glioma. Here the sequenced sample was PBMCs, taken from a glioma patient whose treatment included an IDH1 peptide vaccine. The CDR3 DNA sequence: TGTGCCAGCAGTGAAGAGAGCACCGGGGAGCTGTTTTTT. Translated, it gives CASSEESTGELFF.